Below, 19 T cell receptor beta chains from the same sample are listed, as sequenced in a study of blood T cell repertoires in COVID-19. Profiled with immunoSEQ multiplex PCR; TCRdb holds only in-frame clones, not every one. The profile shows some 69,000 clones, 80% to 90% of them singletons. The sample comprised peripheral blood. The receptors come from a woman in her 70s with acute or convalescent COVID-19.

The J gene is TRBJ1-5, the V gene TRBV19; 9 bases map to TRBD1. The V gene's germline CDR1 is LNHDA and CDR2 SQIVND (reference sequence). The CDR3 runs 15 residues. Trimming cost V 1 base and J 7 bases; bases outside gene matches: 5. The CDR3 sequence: CASSIGGQGLQPQHF. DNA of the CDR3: TGTGCCAGTAGTATAGGCGGACAGGGGTTACAGCCCCAGCATTTT.

In DNA, the CDR3 is TGTGCCAGCAGTGTGTCGAGGACAAGCTCCTACAATGAGCAGTTCTTC. It yields the protein CASSVSRTSSYNEQFF. The chain joins TRBV2 to TRBJ2-1; D perhaps matches TRBD1 (5 bases). The germline V gene encodes CDR1 SNHLY and CDR2 FYNNEI. V gave up 4 bases and J gave up 0 bases, with 13 bases separating them. The CDR3 loop spans 16 amino acids.

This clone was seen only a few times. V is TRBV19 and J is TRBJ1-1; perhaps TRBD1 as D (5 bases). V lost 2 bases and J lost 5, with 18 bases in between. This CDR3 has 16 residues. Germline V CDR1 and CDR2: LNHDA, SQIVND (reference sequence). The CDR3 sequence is CASSIPVGRAETEAFF. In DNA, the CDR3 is TGTGCCAGTAGTATACCTGTGGGCAGGGCGGAAACTGAAGCTTTCTTT.

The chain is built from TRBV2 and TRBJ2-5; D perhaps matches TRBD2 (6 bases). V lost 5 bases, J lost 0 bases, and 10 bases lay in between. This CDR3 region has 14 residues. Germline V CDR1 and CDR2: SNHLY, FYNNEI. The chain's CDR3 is CASSLKRDQETQYF. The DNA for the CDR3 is TGTGCCAGCAGTCTCAAGCGGGACCAAGAGACCCAGTACTTC.

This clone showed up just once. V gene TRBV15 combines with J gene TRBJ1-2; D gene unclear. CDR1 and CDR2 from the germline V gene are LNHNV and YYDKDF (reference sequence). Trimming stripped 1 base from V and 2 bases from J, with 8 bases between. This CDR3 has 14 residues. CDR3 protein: CATSRGDLNYGYTF. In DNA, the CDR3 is TGTGCCACCAGCAGAGGCGACTTAAACTATGGCTACACCTTC.

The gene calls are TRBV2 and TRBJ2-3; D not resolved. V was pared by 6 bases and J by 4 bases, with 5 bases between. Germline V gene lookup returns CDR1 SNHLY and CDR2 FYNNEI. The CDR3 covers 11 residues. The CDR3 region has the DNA TGTGCCAGCAGATTATCAGATACGCAGTATTTT. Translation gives CASRLSDTQYF.

The CDR3 sequence: CASSLLAESYNEQFF. The CDR3 coding sequence is TGTGCCAGCAGCTTGTTGGCGGAGTCCTACAATGAGCAGTTCTTC. The J gene is TRBJ2-1, the V gene TRBV5-4; D gene unclear. Germline V gene sequence: CDR1 SGHNT, CDR2 YYREEE (reference sequence). The CDR3 contains 15 residues. Trimming left V 1 base short and J 1 base short, with 9 bases between. Using reference TRBV5-4 and TRBJ2-1 for the parts outside the CDR3, the full variable domain is ETGVTQSPTHLIKTRGQQVTLRCSSQSGHNTVSWYQQALGQGPQFIFQYYREEENGRGNFPPRFSGLQFPNYSSELNVNALELDDSALYLCASSLLAESYNEQFFGPGTRLTVL.

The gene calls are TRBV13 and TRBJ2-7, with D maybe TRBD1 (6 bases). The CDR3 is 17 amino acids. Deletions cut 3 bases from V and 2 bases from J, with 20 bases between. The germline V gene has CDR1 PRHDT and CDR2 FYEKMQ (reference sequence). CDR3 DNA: TGTGCCAGCAGCTTTGGGAAGGGGGAAACTATAGCCTACGAGCAGTACTTC. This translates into CASSFGKGETIAYEQYF.

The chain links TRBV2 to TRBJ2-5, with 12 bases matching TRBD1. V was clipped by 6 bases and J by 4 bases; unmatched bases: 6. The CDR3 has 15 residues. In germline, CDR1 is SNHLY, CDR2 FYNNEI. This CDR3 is CASRAGTGGRETQYF. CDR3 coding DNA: TGTGCCAGCAGAGCCGGGACAGGGGGCCGAGAGACCCAGTACTTC.

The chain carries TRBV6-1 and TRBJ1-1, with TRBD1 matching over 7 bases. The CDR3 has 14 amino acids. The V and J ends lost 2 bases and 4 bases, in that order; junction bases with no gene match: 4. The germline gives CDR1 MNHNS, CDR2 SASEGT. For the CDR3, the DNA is TGTGCCAGCAGTGAACCGGGGACAGTCACTGAAGCTTTCTTT. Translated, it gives CASSEPGTVTEAFF.

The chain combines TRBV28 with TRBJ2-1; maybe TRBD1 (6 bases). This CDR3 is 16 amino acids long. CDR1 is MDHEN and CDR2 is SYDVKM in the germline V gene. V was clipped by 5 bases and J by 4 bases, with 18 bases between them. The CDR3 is CASSQGIPTGYNEQFF. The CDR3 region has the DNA TGTGCCAGCAGTCAGGGGATACCGACCGGATACAATGAGCAGTTCTTC.

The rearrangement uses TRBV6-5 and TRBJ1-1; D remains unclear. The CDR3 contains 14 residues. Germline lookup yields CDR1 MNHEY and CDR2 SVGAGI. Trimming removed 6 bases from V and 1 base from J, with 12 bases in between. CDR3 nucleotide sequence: TGTGCCAGCAGGCCGGCGGGCTGGAACACTGAAGCTTTCTTT. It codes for CASRPAGWNTEAFF.

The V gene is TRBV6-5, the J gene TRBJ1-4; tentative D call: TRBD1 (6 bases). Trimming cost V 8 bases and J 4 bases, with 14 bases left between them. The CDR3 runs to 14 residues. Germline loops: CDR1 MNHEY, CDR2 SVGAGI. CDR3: CASGTRSFNEKLFF. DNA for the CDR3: TGTGCCAGCGGGACACGGTCCTTTAATGAAAAACTGTTTTTT.

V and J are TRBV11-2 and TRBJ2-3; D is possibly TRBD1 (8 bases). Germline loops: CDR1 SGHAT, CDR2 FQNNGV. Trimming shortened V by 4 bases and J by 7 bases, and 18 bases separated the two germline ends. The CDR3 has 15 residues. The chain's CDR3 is CASSSGGGRINTQYF. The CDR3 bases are TGTGCCAGCAGCTCAGGGGGCGGGAGAATAAATACGCAGTATTTT.

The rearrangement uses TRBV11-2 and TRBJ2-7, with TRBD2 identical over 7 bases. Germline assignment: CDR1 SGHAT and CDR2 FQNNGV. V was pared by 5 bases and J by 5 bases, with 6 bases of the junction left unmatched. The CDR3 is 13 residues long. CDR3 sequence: CASSLGGGDEQYF. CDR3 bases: TGTGCCAGCAGCCTGGGGGGAGGGGACGAGCAGTACTTC.

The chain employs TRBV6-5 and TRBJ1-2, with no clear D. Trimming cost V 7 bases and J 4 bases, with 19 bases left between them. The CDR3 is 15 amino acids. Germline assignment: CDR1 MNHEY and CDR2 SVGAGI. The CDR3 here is CASIEIPPKPYGYTF. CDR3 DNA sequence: TGTGCCAGCATCGAAATCCCACCCAAGCCCTATGGCTACACCTTC.

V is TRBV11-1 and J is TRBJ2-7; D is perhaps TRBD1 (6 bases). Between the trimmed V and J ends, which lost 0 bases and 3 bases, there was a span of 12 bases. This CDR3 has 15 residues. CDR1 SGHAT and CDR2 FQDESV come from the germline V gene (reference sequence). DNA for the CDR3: TGTGCCAGCAGCTTAGCCACTGAAGGGGGCTACGAGCAGTACTTC. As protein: CASSLATEGGYEQYF.

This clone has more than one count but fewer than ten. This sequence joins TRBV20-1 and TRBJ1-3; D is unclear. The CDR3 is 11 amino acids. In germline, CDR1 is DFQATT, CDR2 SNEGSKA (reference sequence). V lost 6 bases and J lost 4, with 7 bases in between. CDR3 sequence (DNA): TGCAGTGCCACTCGCGGAAACACCATATATTTT. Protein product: CSATRGNTIYF.

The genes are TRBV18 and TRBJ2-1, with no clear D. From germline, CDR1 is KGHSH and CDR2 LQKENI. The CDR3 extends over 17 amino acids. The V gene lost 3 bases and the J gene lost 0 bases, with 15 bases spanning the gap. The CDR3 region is CASSPPKFSSSYNEQFF. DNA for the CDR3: TGTGCCAGCTCACCCCCGAAGTTCTCGAGCTCCTACAATGAGCAGTTCTTC.